This is a list of T cell receptor beta chains from one sample in a study of blood T cell repertoires in COVID-19. This table comes from immunoSEQ multiplex PCR, and its TCRdb copy is limited to in-frame clones, with some not included. The sample gives roughly 250,000 clones, approximately 86% of which show up once; 0.87% is in the top ten. Sequencing input: peripheral blood. These receptors all come from a human donor with COVID-19, enrolled during active disease. The donor label of this sample is uncertain. Each CDR3 is given with its conserved first and last residue. The D gene is left open where the match is weak. Where a row states a size, it is once, few, many or the class of an expanded clone; other rows omit it.

abundance	j_gene	d_gene	v_gene	CDR3nt	CDR3aa
-	TRBJ1-5	TRBD1	TRBV6-5	TGTGCCAGCACCCCCGGACAGGGTGGTCAGCCCCAGCATTTT	CASTPGQGGQPQHF
-	TRBJ2-3	TRBD1	TRBV7-9	TGTGCCAGCAGCACCCGACAGGGGGGTAGAGATACGCAGTATTTT	CASSTRQGGRDTQYF
-	TRBJ1-1	-	TRBV11-2	TGTGCCAGCAGCTTAGTCGGCGGCGGCAGGGGACACACTGAAGCTTTCTTT	CASSLVGGGRGHTEAFF
-	TRBJ2-5	TRBD1	TRBV2	TGTGCCAGCAGGATGACAGGGGGGGAGACCCAGTACTTC	CASRMTGGETQYF
-	TRBJ2-2	TRBD2	TRBV5-1	TGCGCCAGCAGCCCCGGACTAGCGGGAGGAGTAGGGGAGCTGTTTTTT	CASSPGLAGGVGELFF
-	TRBJ1-1	-	TRBV29-1	TGCAGCGTTGTCAAGTCGGGGGGGAACACTGAAGCTTTCTTT	CSVVKSGGNTEAFF
-	TRBJ2-7	-	TRBV10-1	TGCGCCAGCAGTGATAGTTATGATTCCTACGAGCAGTACTTC	CASSDSYDSYEQYF
-	TRBJ1-1	TRBD1	TRBV27	TGTGCCAGCATCTGGACAGGGGGGCCGAACACTGAAGCTTTCTTT	CASIWTGGPNTEAFF
-	TRBJ1-1	TRBD1	TRBV5-4	TGTGCCAGCAGCTTGGTAGGACAGGGGTTCACTGAAGCTTTCTTT	CASSLVGQGFTEAFF
few	TRBJ1-2	-	TRBV4-2	TGTGCCAGCAGCCAAGATAGCGGGGCAGTTTATGGCTACACCTTC	CASSQDSGAVYGYTF
-	TRBJ1-4	TRBD1	TRBV19	TGTGCCAGTAGTACACAGCTCAGGGGGCGCGATGAAAAACTGTTTTTT	CASSTQLRGRDEKLFF
-	TRBJ2-2	-	TRBV5-1	TGCGCCAGCAGCGGGGGCGGACATACGGACACCGGGGAGCTGTTTTTT	CASSGGGHTDTGELFF
-	TRBJ1-5	-	TRBV19	TGTGCCAGTAGTATAGCAATTAACAGGGACGACAATCAGCCCCAGCATTTT	CASSIAINRDDNQPQHF
-	TRBJ2-1	-	TRBV5-1	TGCGCCAGCAGCAGGGGGACATCCCCGCGGCTAAATGAGCAGTTCTTC	CASSRGTSPRLNEQFF
-	TRBJ1-2	TRBD1	TRBV19	TGTGCCAGTAGCGGACAGGGGTATGGCTACACCTTC	CASSGQGYGYTF
few	TRBJ1-2	-	TRBV7-3	TGTGCCAGCAGCTTTACAGGGACCTATGGCTACACCTTC	CASSFTGTYGYTF
-	TRBJ1-1	-	TRBV5-4	TGTGCCAGCAGCTTGGGCGGGAGGGGGACTGAAGCTTTCTTT	CASSLGGRGTEAFF
-	TRBJ1-3	TRBD1	TRBV7-9	TGTGCCAGCAGCTTAGGGGGACAGGGGGCGAACACCATATATTTT	CASSLGGQGANTIYF